This T cell receptor beta chain was obtained from a study of T cells after yellow fever vaccination. J lost 4 bases, V lost 2 bases, and 5 bases had no gene match. The CDR3 runs to 15 residues. Germline assignment: CDR1 LGHNA and CDR2 YNFKEQ. The authors made TCR cDNA by 5'RACE template switching, adding a universal primer site and UMIs. Each CDR3 protein is one row after TCRdb ran MiXCR on the 5' RACE reads. In the table there are approximately 580,000 distinct CDR3 sequences, about a sixth of which are singletons. This TCR derives from a man aged 18 to 35 who received the YFV17D yellow fever vaccine. The chain is built from TRBV4-2 and TRBJ2-3, with 8 bases matching TRBD2. The input for sequencing was PBMCs, taken 5 to 6 days after the first yellow fever vaccination. CDR3 coding DNA: TGTGCCAGCAGCCAATCGGCGGGGGGCCCAGATACGCAGTATTTT. Protein product: CASSQSAGGPDTQYF.